The T cell receptor (beta chain) under discussion was sequenced for a study of T cells after yellow fever vaccination. The study made its TCR cDNA through 5'RACE template switching. That step introduced a universal primer site along with UMIs. One entry per CDR3 protein results from TCRdb running MiXCR on the 5' RACE reads. The sample lists 50,000 to 60,000 distinct CDR3 sequences; 6.5% to 8.5% were seen once. Points from the study as a whole: Reappearing after the booster were most of the clones from primary vaccination (roughly 95% CD4, around 90% CD8).

The clonotype was recovered from a young man who received the YFV17D yellow fever vaccine. The sample was CD8+ T cells not binding an NS4B(214-222) dextramer, sorted from PBMCs, taken approximately 47 days after the first yellow fever vaccination.

The CDR3 nucleotides are TGTGCCAGCAGCGATTTGGGACTAGCGGGGCCCGGGGAGCTGTTTTTT. Translation: CASSDLGLAGPGELFF. This sequence joins TRBV5-4 and TRBJ2-2; TRBD2 agrees at 13 bases. Trimming removed 4 bases from V and 6 bases from J; junction bases left unmatched: 6. The CDR3 runs 16 residues. Germline CDR1 and CDR2: SGHNT and YYREEE (reference sequence).